The rows below give T cell receptor beta chains drawn from one sample of a study of beta chain features in type 1 diabetes. The repertoire was sequenced with immunoSEQ multiplex PCR; TCRdb's copy has only in-frame clones and lacks some. The sample carries roughly 400,000 clones, roughly 16% recorded once. Sequencing used naive CD4+ T cells from blood. These receptors all stem from a woman between 18 and 30 years old in good health. The CDR3 runs from the conserved cysteine through the conserved F or W. A D gene is named only where the DNA matches it firmly. Clone sizes are given selectively: once, few, many, or a class where the clone is expanded.

TRBD2	TRBV28	TRBJ2-3	-	TGTGCCCTCGCAGCTAGCGGTTACACAGATACGCAGTATTTT	CALAASGYTDTQYF
TRBD1	TRBV7-9	TRBJ1-5	-	TGTGCCAGCAGCCCGGGACAGGGACCTAGTTCCAATCAGCCCCAGCATTTT	CASSPGQGPSSNQPQHF
-	TRBV13	TRBJ1-1	-	TGTGCCAGCAGCACCCGGGACAAAGCTTTCTTT	CASSTRDKAFF
-	TRBV30	TRBJ2-5	-	TGTGCCTGGAGTGTTAGTGGGAGGGAGACCCAGTACTTC	CAWSVSGRETQYF
TRBD1	TRBV2	TRBJ2-1	-	TGTGCCAGCACCTGGACAGGGGTAAATGAGCAGTTCTTC	CASTWTGVNEQFF
-	TRBV29-1	TRBJ2-3	few	TGCAGCGTTGGCGGGAAGTCAGATACGCAGTATTTT	CSVGGKSDTQYF
-	TRBV29-1	TRBJ2-4	-	TGCAGCGTGACTAGAGGGGTAGGCAAAAACATTCAGTACTTC	CSVTRGVGKNIQYF
TRBD1	TRBV6-1	TRBJ2-5	few	TGTGCCAGCAGTGGACAGGGGGAGATGGAGACCCAGTACTTC	CASSGQGEMETQYF
-	TRBV29-1	TRBJ2-7	-	TGCAGCGTCAACGCGGTCGGCCGGTACGAGCAGTACTTC	CSVNAVGRYEQYF
-	TRBV6-5	TRBJ1-5	-	TGTGCCAGCAGGCAGGGCAATCAGCCCCAGCATTTT	CASRQGNQPQHF
-	TRBV30	TRBJ1-3	-	TGTGCCTGGAGTGTACGGGGGGGCTTAACTGGAAACACCATATATTTT	CAWSVRGGLTGNTIYF
-	TRBV14	TRBJ2-3	few	TGTGCCAGCAGCCGGCAGCGCTTTAGCACAGATACGCAGTATTTT	CASSRQRFSTDTQYF
TRBD2	TRBV10-3	TRBJ2-3	-	TGTGCCATCAATGGGCGGGAGGTAGATACGCAGTATTTT	CAINGREVDTQYF
-	TRBV7-7	TRBJ2-5	few	TGTGCCAGCAGCTTAGCGCGGAAAGAGACCCAGTACTTC	CASSLARKETQYF
-	TRBV10-3	TRBJ1-2	few	TGTGCCATCAGTGAGAGTGGGCTCAGATATGGCTACACCTTC	CAISESGLRYGYTF
TRBD1	TRBV18	TRBJ1-1	-	TGTGCCAGCTCTACAGGGGAGAACACTGAAGCTTTCTTT	CASSTGENTEAFF
-	TRBV28	TRBJ2-3	-	TGTGCCATACAGGGAAGGCTCGCAGATACGCAGTATTTT	CAIQGRLADTQYF
-	TRBV29-1	TRBJ2-1	-	TGCAGCGTTGACTACTACAATGAGCAGTTCTTC	CSVDYYNEQFF
-	TRBV21-1	TRBJ2-5	few	TGTGCCAGCGGTGGGAATTGGACAGCGGGAGGGATTGAAGAGACCCAGTACTTC	CASGGNWTAGGIEETQYF
-	TRBV29-1	TRBJ1-4	few	TGCAGCGTCCCCGGCCGGGGTACTGAAAAACTGTTTTTT	CSVPGRGTEKLFF
TRBD2	TRBV4-3	TRBJ2-7	-	TGCGCCAGCAGCCACGAAAGCGGGGGCAGCTCCTACGAGCAGTACTTC	CASSHESGGSSYEQYF
TRBD2	TRBV5-1	TRBJ2-5	-	TGCGCCAGCAGCTCGGGGGGAATACAAGAGACCCAGTACTTC	CASSSGGIQETQYF
TRBD2	TRBV5-1	TRBJ2-1	few	TGCGCCAGCAGCTTAGGGACTAGCGGGAATGAGCAGTTCTTC	CASSLGTSGNEQFF
TRBD1	TRBV30	TRBJ2-2	few	TGTGCCTGGAAAAAAATAGGGGGCCCGGGCGGGGAGCTGTTTTTT	CAWKKIGGPGGELFF
TRBD2	TRBV29-1	TRBJ2-3	-	TGCAGCGTTGAAGGTCGCGGGAGGAGTACAGATACGCAGTATTTT	CSVEGRGRSTDTQYF
TRBD1	TRBV28	TRBJ1-2	-	TGTGCCAGCAGTCAACCGGGACAGGGGATCTATGGCTACACCTTC	CASSQPGQGIYGYTF
TRBD1	TRBV11-2	TRBJ2-1	few	TGTGCCAGCAGCTTTGCCGGGACAGGACTATACAATGAGCAGTTCTTC	CASSFAGTGLYNEQFF
TRBD2	TRBV28	TRBJ2-1	-	TGTGCCAGCAGTTTGAGCGGGATCCACAATGAGCAGTTCTTC	CASSLSGIHNEQFF
TRBD2	TRBV30	TRBJ2-1	-	TGTGCCTGGAGTGGTCTAGCGGGAAACGAGCAGTTCTTC	CAWSGLAGNEQFF
-	TRBV7-9	TRBJ1-4	-	TGTGCCAGCAGCTTCGGCAGGGCGGAAAAACTGTTTTTT	CASSFGRAEKLFF
-	TRBV11-2	TRBJ2-7	few	TGTGCCAGCAGCCCCTACTACGAGCAGTACTTC	CASSPYYEQYF
TRBD1	TRBV30	TRBJ2-6	few	TGTGCCTGGAGCGCTGCAGGGGGCTCTGGGGCCAACGTCCTGACTTTC	CAWSAAGGSGANVLTF
-	TRBV27	TRBJ2-7	few	TGTGCCAGCAGTTTACGGGGCTACGAGCAGTACTTC	CASSLRGYEQYF
TRBD1	TRBV14	TRBJ2-5	-	TGTGCCAGCAGCCAAGATGGAGCTCGGACAGGGAGGCCAATAGAGACCCAGTACTTC	CASSQDGARTGRPIETQYF
-	TRBV28	TRBJ2-4	-	TGTGCCAGCAGTTTCCCTCAGGGAAACCAAAACATTCAGTACTTC	CASSFPQGNQNIQYF
TRBD2	TRBV7-3	TRBJ2-1	-	TGTGCCAGCAGCCTGACTAGCGGGACGAATGAGCAGTTCTTC	CASSLTSGTNEQFF
-	TRBV18	TRBJ1-5	-	TGTGCCAGCTCACCACAGGGGGTGATAAGGGAAATCCAGCCCCAGCATTTT	CASSPQGVIREIQPQHF
-	TRBV13	TRBJ2-7	-	TGTGCCAGCAGCTTAGGGGGACACAATTACGAGCAGTACTTC	CASSLGGHNYEQYF
TRBD2	TRBV11-2	TRBJ2-1	few	TGTGCCAGCAGCACCACTAGCGGGAGGTGGAATGAGCAGTTCTTC	CASSTTSGRWNEQFF
-	TRBV21-1	TRBJ2-3	-	TGTGCCAGCCGTAGCGGGGCTAGCACAGATACGCAGTATTTT	CASRSGASTDTQYF
-	TRBV20-1	TRBJ1-2	-	TGCAGTGCTAGTCAAAGGGGCGGCTACACCTTC	CSASQRGGYTF
-	TRBV30	TRBJ1-5	few	TGTGCCTGGAGTGCCTTACGGGATCAGCCCCAGCATTTT	CAWSALRDQPQHF
-	TRBV7-9	TRBJ1-1	-	TGTGCCAGCAGCGTTACAGGGCCTGAAGCTTTCTTT	CASSVTGPEAFF
TRBD2	TRBV9	TRBJ2-7	few	TGTGCCAGCAGCGGCCGGGACTATATCTCCTACGAGCAGTACTTC	CASSGRDYISYEQYF
TRBD1	TRBV28	TRBJ1-2	-	TGTGCCAGCAGTCGAACCGACAGGGTCCATGGCTACACCTTC	CASSRTDRVHGYTF